This TCR beta chain stems from a study of blood T cell repertoires in COVID-19. Germline V CDR1 and CDR2: LGHNA, YSLEER. V lost 0 bases to trimming and J lost 8 bases; unmatched junction nucleotides: 13. The CDR3 loop spans 18 amino acids. Per the original methods: From reference gene primer amplification, estimates of nucleated cell counts were derived. Measured with immunoSEQ multiplex PCR; TCRdb has only the in-frame clones, and not every one. D and trimming come from the DNA, and the V and J calls and clone size come from that table. The sample records 250,000 to 300,000 clones, about 86% being singletons.

The specimen was peripheral blood. The sequence derives from a woman aged 55-75 years with active or convalescent COVID-19. The chain carries TRBV4-3 and TRBJ2-1, with 10 bases matching TRBD2. As DNA, the CDR3 is TGCGCCAGCAGCCAAGAGTTAGAGCGGGGGGGGAGAGGTCATGAGCAGTTCTTC. Protein: CASSQELERGGRGHEQFF.